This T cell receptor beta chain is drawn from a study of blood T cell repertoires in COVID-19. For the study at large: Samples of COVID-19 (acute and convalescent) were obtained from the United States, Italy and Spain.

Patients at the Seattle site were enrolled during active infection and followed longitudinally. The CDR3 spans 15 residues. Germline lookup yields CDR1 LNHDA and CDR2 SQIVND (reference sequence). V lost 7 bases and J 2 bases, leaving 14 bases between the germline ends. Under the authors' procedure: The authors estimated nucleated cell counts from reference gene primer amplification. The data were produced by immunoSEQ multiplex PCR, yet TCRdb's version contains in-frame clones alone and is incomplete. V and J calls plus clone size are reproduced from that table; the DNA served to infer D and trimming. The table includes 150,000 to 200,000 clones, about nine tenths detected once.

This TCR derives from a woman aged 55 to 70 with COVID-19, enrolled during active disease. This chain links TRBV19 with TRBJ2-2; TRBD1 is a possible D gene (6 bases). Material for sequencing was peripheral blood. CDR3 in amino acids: CASNYRVTNTGELFF. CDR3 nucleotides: TGTGCCAGTAACTACAGGGTGACCAACACCGGGGAGCTGTTTTTT.